Listed here are 5 T cell receptor beta chains from one sample, sequenced in a study of blood T cell repertoires in COVID-19. Clones were sequenced by immunoSEQ multiplex PCR, and TCRdb holds only the in-frame ones, with some missing. Of 40,000 to 45,000 clones in the sample, approximately 94% were seen once. The sequenced sample was peripheral blood. The receptor set was obtained from a man aged 50 or older with COVID-19, enrolled during active disease.

The J gene is TRBJ2-1, the V gene TRBV5-1; 14 nucleotides agree with TRBD2. Germline V gene sequence: CDR1 SGHRS, CDR2 YFSETQ. This CDR3 has 17 amino acids. With 4 bases clipped from V and 8 bases from J, the junction kept 11 bases outside the gene matches. The CDR3 here is CASSLTTSGRGPHEQFF. Written as DNA, the CDR3 is TGCGCCAGCAGCCTCACGACTAGCGGGAGGGGTCCCCATGAGCAGTTCTTC.

The DNA of the CDR3 is TGTGCCAGCAGCCCCGATGGCGGCGCTTTTGAGGAGACCCAGTACTTC. This translates into CASSPDGGAFEETQYF. This chain uses TRBV11-1 with TRBJ2-5; D gene ambiguous. Germline assignment: CDR1 SGHAT and CDR2 FQDESV (reference sequence). This CDR3 spans 16 amino acids. V dropped 5 bases and J dropped 5 bases, with 21 bases sitting between them. The variable domain in full, completed from reference TRBV11-1 and TRBJ2-5, reads EAEVAQSPRYKITEKSQAVAFWCDPISGHATLYWYRQILGQGPELLVQFQDESVVDDSQLPKDRFSAERLKGVDSTLKIQPAELGDSAMYLCASSPDGGAFEETQYFGPGTRLLVL.

The chain combines TRBV20-1 with TRBJ1-3, with D unclear. The CDR3 is 11 residues long. Germline V CDR1 and CDR2: DFQATT, SNEGSKA (reference sequence). Trimming pared 6 bases from V and 0 bases from J, leaving 3 bases between. CDR3 sequence: CSAVSGNTIYF. In DNA form, the CDR3 reads TGCAGTGCCGTCTCTGGAAACACCATATATTTT.

This clone occurred once. This rearrangement joins TRBV10-3 to TRBJ2-3, with D possibly matching TRBD1 (5 bases). In germline, CDR1 is ENHRY, CDR2 SYGVKD. The CDR3 spans 14 residues. V was pared by 3 bases and J by 3 bases, with 10 bases between. CDR3 sequence (DNA): TGTGCCATCAGTGAATGGGGCGTTACAGATACGCAGTATTTT. It is translated as CAISEWGVTDTQYF.

The CDR3 region is CASSLNGNQPQHF. The CDR3 DNA reads as TGCGCCAGCAGCTTGAACGGTAATCAGCCCCAGCATTTT. The V gene is TRBV5-1, the J gene TRBJ1-5; the D is unclear. The CDR3 consists of 13 residues. Germline-derived CDR1 and CDR2 are SGHRS and YFSETQ. V was trimmed by 1 base and J by 4 bases, leaving 6 bases between them.